One sample yielded the 32 T cell receptor beta chains listed below, sequenced in a study of blood T cell repertoires in COVID-19 (dated by TCRdb to the early 2020s). Library creation used the immunoSEQ multiplex PCR assay. The table comes from immuneACCESS by way of TCRdb, which keeps in-frame sequences with V and J called. Part of the clones is missing from these tables; in studies checked, under half for an unresolved V gene and the rest for unknown reasons. Recorded for this sample are around 120,000 clones; about nine tenths of them occurred a single time. The ten most abundant clones make up around 4.6% of the sample. Source material: peripheral blood. Source of these receptors: a man aged 55 to 70 with COVID-19, enrolled during active disease.

The chain has TRBV28 and TRBJ1-2, with 9 bases lining up with TRBD1. There are 15 residues in the CDR3. Germline loops: CDR1 MDHEN, CDR2 SYDVKM. Losses at the gene ends were 2 bases for V and 5 bases for J; bases not matched to a gene: 6. CDR3 amino acids: CASSLGGQGRYGYTF. CDR3 sequence (DNA): TGTGCCAGCAGTTTAGGGGGACAGGGAAGGTATGGCTACACCTTC.

This rearrangement joins TRBV9 to TRBJ2-2; TRBD1 aligns across 11 bases. Unmatched junction bases numbered 5, after V lost 1 base and J lost 6 bases. Germline-derived CDR1 and CDR2 are SGDLS and YYNGEE. This CDR3 region has 16 residues. CDR3 DNA sequence: TGTGCCAGCAGCGTAACCGGACAGGGGGCGGCCGGGGAGCTGTTTTTT. Protein: CASSVTGQGAAGELFF. Together with reference TRBV9 and TRBJ2-2, the CDR3 gives the full variable domain: DSGVTQTPKHLITATGQRVTLRCSPRSGDLSVYWYQQSLDQGLQFLIQYYNGEERAKGNILERFSAQQFPDLHSELNLSSLELGDSALYFCASSVTGQGAAGELFFGEGSRLTVL.

The rearrangement links TRBV6-5 to TRBJ1-5; no reliable D call. This CDR3 comprises 13 residues. CDR1 is MNHEY, CDR2 SVGAGI, per germline. The V end was cut by 2 bases, the J end by 5 bases, with 7 bases between. CDR3 region: CASSYTEDQPQHF. The DNA of the CDR3 is TGTGCCAGCAGTTACACCGAGGATCAGCCCCAGCATTTT.

The rearrangement links TRBV3-1 (or the pseudogene TRBV3-2) to TRBJ2-7; a weak D match, TRBD2 (5 bases). The CDR3 contains 13 residues. Trimming stripped 2 bases from V and 2 bases from J, with 7 bases between. Germline values: CDR1 LGHDT, CDR2 YNNKEL (reference sequence). CDR3 nucleotides: TGTGCCAGCAGCCAACCCGGGACCTACGAGCAGTACTTC. Translating gives CASSQPGTYEQYF.

The J gene is TRBJ2-1, the V gene TRBV19, with D possibly TRBD2 on 5 matching bases. Germline lookup yields CDR1 LNHDA and CDR2 SQIVND (reference sequence). Trimming stripped 8 bases from V and 3 bases from J, with 8 bases between. The CDR3 covers 12 residues. CDR3 DNA: TGTGCCAGTTCCGACTACTACAATGAGCAGTTCTTC. The encoded protein is CASSDYYNEQFF.

The chain couples TRBV19 to TRBJ2-6, with a tentative D call TRBD2 (5 bases). CDR1 and CDR2 from the germline V gene are LNHDA and SQIVND (reference sequence). The V end was cut by 6 bases, the J end by 3 bases, with 6 bases between. The CDR3 loop spans 13 amino acids. This chain's CDR3 is CASSGNGANVLTF. Written as DNA, the CDR3 is TGTGCCAGTAGCGGGAATGGGGCCAACGTCCTGACTTTC.

The chain is built from TRBV10-1 and TRBJ1-3, with D unresolved. Between the trimmed V and J ends, which lost 2 bases and 2 bases, there was a span of 4 bases. Germline CDR1 and CDR2: WNHNN and SYGVQD (reference sequence). The CDR3 is 13 amino acids. CDR3 in amino acids: CASSEQTGNTIYF. For the CDR3, the DNA is TGCGCCAGCAGTGAGCAAACTGGAAACACCATATATTTT.

V usage is TRBV5-1 and J usage is TRBJ2-1; D perhaps matches TRBD1 (5 bases). The CDR3 is 14 residues long. Germline values: CDR1 SGHRS, CDR2 YFSETQ. V was shortened by 1 base and J by 7 bases, with 12 bases between the two germline ends. The CDR3 bases are TGCGCCAGCAGCTTGCTCAGGGCCCGGAATGAGCAGTTCTTC. Its protein product is CASSLLRARNEQFF.

This chain connects TRBV4-2 to TRBJ2-5; TRBD2 matches at 9 bases. In germline, CDR1 is LGHNA, CDR2 YNFKEQ. The CDR3 consists of 18 residues. J gave up 2 bases and V 1 base, and 11 bases lay outside the gene matches. CDR3 coding DNA: TGTGCCAGCAGCCAAGTAATGGGCGGGCTAGCGGGACAAGAGACCCAGTACTTC. Residues: CASSQVMGGLAGQETQYF.

Only one count was recorded for this clone. The rearrangement uses TRBV6-5 and TRBJ2-2, with D maybe TRBD1 (6 bases). Per the germline V gene, CDR1 is MNHEY and CDR2 is SVGAGI. The CDR3 covers 14 residues. V was cut by 6 bases and J by 3 bases, with 11 bases left in between. CDR3 DNA sequence: TGTGCCAGCAGGGCCCACAGGGACACCGGGGAGCTGTTTTTT. The encoded protein is CASRAHRDTGELFF.

This rearrangement joins TRBV6-5 to TRBJ2-7; 8 bases match TRBD2. The germline CDR1 and CDR2 sequences are MNHEY and SVGAGI. The CDR3 runs 13 residues. The V gene end was trimmed by 8 bases and the J gene end by 6 bases; junction bases not matched to a gene: 9. The CDR3 region is CASVPNAGGEQYF. CDR3 coding DNA: TGTGCCAGCGTGCCCAACGCGGGAGGCGAGCAGTACTTC.

The rearrangement links TRBV3-1 (or the pseudogene TRBV3-2) to TRBJ2-6, with TRBD2 as a possible D gene (6 bases). This CDR3 region has 16 residues. The V end lost 1 base, the J end lost 2 bases, and 9 bases lay between the germline ends. Germline V gene data show CDR1 as LGHDT and CDR2 as YNNKEL (reference sequence). The CDR3 bases are TGTGCCAGCAGCCAAGTTGGAGGGGCTGGGGCCAACGTCCTGACTTTC. It codes for CASSQVGGAGANVLTF.

V and J are TRBV3-1 (or the pseudogene TRBV3-2) and TRBJ2-3; D is ambiguous. V was pared by 1 base and J by 6 bases, with 8 bases between. Germline CDR1 and CDR2: LGHDT and YNNKEL (reference sequence). The CDR3 length is 13 residues. The CDR3: CASSQGPQDTQYF. The CDR3 DNA follows: TGTGCCAGCAGCCAAGGCCCACAGGATACGCAGTATTTT.

This clone was found once. This sequence joins TRBV11-2 and TRBJ2-7, with 7 nucleotides matching TRBD2. V lost 7 bases and J lost 2; bases outside the gene matches: 8. This CDR3 is built from 14 residues. CDR1 and CDR2 from the germline V gene are SGHAT and FQNNGV. DNA for the CDR3: TGTGCCAGCACCACGGGGGGATATACCTACGAGCAGTACTTC. It translates to CASTTGGYTYEQYF.

This clone was observed once. This chain connects TRBV15 to TRBJ2-7; 7 nucleotides line up with TRBD1. J was trimmed by 6 bases and V by 0 bases; bases with no gene match: 11. Germline CDR1 reads LNHNV; CDR2 reads YYDKDF (reference sequence). This CDR3 comprises 16 residues. The CDR3 loop reads CATSRDLIEGAGEQYF. The CDR3, as DNA: TGTGCCACCAGCAGAGATTTAATCGAGGGGGCTGGCGAGCAGTACTTC. The full variable domain, in which reference TRBV15 and TRBJ2-7 provide the parts outside the CDR3, is DAMVIQNPRYQVTQFGKPVTLSCSQTLNHNVMYWYQQKSSQAPKLLFHYYDKDFNNEADTPDNFQSRRPNTSFCFLDIRSPGLGDTAMYLCATSRDLIEGAGEQYFGPGTRLTVT.

The chain is built from TRBV11-3 and TRBJ2-3, with 11 bases matching TRBD2. Germline trimming cut 2 bases from V and 6 bases from J; bases unmatched to any gene: 7. Germline assignment: CDR1 SGHNT and CDR2 YENEEA. The CDR3 totals 16 residues. The DNA for the CDR3 is TGTGCCAGCAGCTTATCCGGGACTAGCGGTTTGGATACGCAGTATTTT. This sequence encodes CASSLSGTSGLDTQYF.

The genes are TRBV4-1 and TRBJ2-7; 9 bases map to TRBD2. The junction had 4 bases not matched to a gene; V was cut back by 0 bases and J by 1 base. The CDR3 spans 16 residues. The germline gives CDR1 MGHRA, CDR2 YSYEKL. CDR3 region: CASSQEGREGSYEQYF. DNA of the CDR3: TGCGCCAGCAGCCAAGAGGGGCGGGAGGGGTCCTACGAGCAGTACTTC.

The chain is built from TRBV28 and TRBJ2-7, with a possible D match to TRBD2 (5 bases). V lost 5 bases and J 3 bases, leaving 14 bases between the germline ends. CDR1 is MDHEN and CDR2 is SYDVKM in the germline V gene. There are 14 residues in the CDR3. DNA of the CDR3: TGTGCCAGCAGTCCACGGGGTTCGGTCTACGAGCAGTACTTC. The encoded protein is CASSPRGSVYEQYF.

The chain combines TRBV7-9 with TRBJ1-1; tentatively, D is TRBD1 (5 bases). V was clipped by 0 bases and J by 6 bases, with 11 bases between them. Germline lookup yields CDR1 SEHNR and CDR2 FQNEAQ (reference sequence). The CDR3 loop spans 14 amino acids. The CDR3 DNA reads TGTGCCAGCAGCTTAGCGCAGGGTAAGCCTGAAGCTTTCTTT. This translates into CASSLAQGKPEAFF.

This clone occurred a few times. The chain links TRBV6-5 to TRBJ2-7, with 8 bases aligning to TRBD1. J gave up 0 bases and V 8 bases, and 9 bases lay outside the gene matches. Germline values: CDR1 MNHEY, CDR2 SVGAGI. This CDR3 has 15 residues. CDR3 nucleotide sequence: TGTGCCAGCGGACCCCAGGGGGCAGACTCCTACGAGCAGTACTTC. Translated, it gives CASGPQGADSYEQYF.

The chain is built from TRBV2 and TRBJ1-2, with a tentative D call TRBD1 (6 bases). V lost 2 bases and J 5 bases, leaving 9 bases between the germline ends. The CDR3 runs 13 residues. Per germline, CDR1 SNHLY and CDR2 FYNNEI. This CDR3 reads CASSESQGYGYTF. The CDR3 nucleotides are TGTGCCAGCAGTGAAAGTCAGGGGTATGGCTACACCTTC. The complete variable domain, with remaining parts taken from reference TRBV2 and TRBJ1-2, reads EPEVTQTPSHQVTQMGQEVILRCVPISNHLYFYWYRQILGQKVEFLVSFYNNEISEKSEIFDDQFSVERPDGSNFTLKIRSTKLEDSAMYFCASSESQGYGYTFGSGTRLTVV.

The chain links TRBV9 to TRBJ2-4; possibly TRBD2 for D (5 bases). The CDR3 totals 14 residues. V was pared by 4 bases and J by 8 bases, with 16 bases between. Germline loops: CDR1 SGDLS, CDR2 YYNGEE. The CDR3 loop is CASSPTHREDIQYF. The CDR3 nucleotides are TGTGCCAGCAGCCCTACCCACCGGGAAGACATTCAGTACTTC.

The chain has TRBV4-3 and TRBJ1-6; D is perhaps TRBD1 (5 bases). Germline V gives CDR1 LGHNA, CDR2 YSLEER. V was trimmed by 4 bases and J by 5 bases, leaving 18 bases between them. This CDR3 has 17 amino acids. The chain's CDR3 is CASSPARGTTDNSPLHF. In DNA, the CDR3 is TGCGCCAGCAGCCCTGCTCGGGGGACCACCGATAATTCACCCCTCCACTTT.

The rearrangement uses TRBV18 and TRBJ2-5, with a tentative D call TRBD1 (5 bases). The CDR3 contains 13 residues. With 4 bases removed from V and 0 bases from J, the gap between germline ends came to 6 bases. CDR1 and CDR2 from the germline V gene are KGHSH and LQKENI. The CDR3 loop is CASSLDNQETQYF. As DNA, the CDR3 is TGTGCCAGCTCACTGGACAACCAAGAGACCCAGTACTTC.

V is TRBV12-3 or TRBV12-4 and J is TRBJ1-4; 8 bases map to TRBD1. Losses at the gene ends were 5 bases for V and 13 bases for J; bases not matched to a gene: 6. The length of the CDR3 is 12 residues. The CDR3 DNA follows: TGTGCCAGCAGTGACAGGGGAGGGGGACTGTTTTTT. Translation: CASSDRGGGLFF.

The chain links TRBV29-1 to TRBJ2-3, with 7 positions matching TRBD2. CDR3 size: 14 residues. CDR1 is SQVTM, CDR2 ANQGSEA, per germline. The CDR3 loop is CSSFSSGSTDTQYF. DNA of the CDR3: TGCAGTTCCTTCTCTAGCGGTAGCACAGATACGCAGTATTTT.

This rearrangement joins TRBV15 to TRBJ2-7; 7 bases line up with TRBD1. With 4 bases clipped from V and 6 bases from J, the junction kept 6 bases outside the gene matches. CDR3 size: 13 residues. The germline V gene encodes CDR1 LNHNV and CDR2 YYDKDF (reference sequence). The CDR3 DNA reads TGTGCCACCAGCATAGGACAGGCTGGCGAGCAGTACTTC. Translated: CATSIGQAGEQYF.

The V and J genes are TRBV19 and TRBJ1-2, with TRBD1 as a possible D gene (5 bases). The V gene lost 5 bases and the J gene lost 3 bases, with 16 bases spanning the gap. The germline V gene encodes CDR1 LNHDA and CDR2 SQIVND (reference sequence). CDR3 size: 15 residues. CDR3 nucleotides: TGTGCCAGTAGTCCCTCCGGGGGGTCTCACTATGGCTACACCTTC. This gives the protein CASSPSGGSHYGYTF. The full variable domain, with the rest looked up from reference TRBV19 and TRBJ1-2, is DGGITQSPKYLFRKEGQNVTLSCEQNLNHDAMYWYRQDPGQGLRLIYYSQIVNDFQKGDIAEGYSVSREKKESFPLTVTSAQKNPTAFYLCASSPSGGSHYGYTFGSGTRLTVV.

The gene calls are TRBV5-1 and TRBJ1-5; D possibly corresponds to TRBD1 (5 bases). The CDR3 consists of 14 residues. Germline values: CDR1 SGHRS, CDR2 YFSETQ. The V end lost 2 bases, the J end lost 3 bases, and 9 bases lay between the germline ends. The CDR3 DNA sequence: TGCGCCAGCAGCTTCGGGGGAACCAATCAGCCCCAGCATTTT. The encoded protein is CASSFGGTNQPQHF.

This clone showed up just once. The chain carries TRBV4-1 and TRBJ2-6; D gene ambiguous. The germline V gene has CDR1 MGHRA and CDR2 YSYEKL. The V gene lost 0 bases and the J gene lost 0 bases, with 9 bases spanning the gap. This CDR3 comprises 17 residues. The CDR3 is CASSQDTAVSGANVLTF. Written as DNA, the CDR3 is TGCGCCAGCAGCCAAGATACGGCGGTCTCTGGGGCCAACGTCCTGACTTTC.

CDR3 in DNA: TGCGCCAGCAGTGAGGGGGCAGGGGGTAACTACGAGCAGTACTTC. Protein: CASSEGAGGNYEQYF. The chain has TRBV10-1 and TRBJ2-7; 7 bases align to TRBD1. This CDR3 has 15 residues. J was trimmed by 3 bases and V by 2 bases; bases with no gene match: 7. Germline V gives CDR1 WNHNN, CDR2 SYGVQD (reference sequence).

The J gene is TRBJ2-3, the V gene TRBV19; TRBD2 matches at 9 bases. V was clipped by 3 bases and J by 0 bases; unmatched bases: 16. Germline V gene sequence: CDR1 LNHDA, CDR2 SQIVND (reference sequence). This CDR3 region has 20 residues. The CDR3 region has the DNA TGTGCCAGTAGTATGATAGCGGGGGAATTTAGTGGGACTAGCACAGATACGCAGTATTTT. Translating gives CASSMIAGEFSGTSTDTQYF.